The clone carrying this TCR beta chain came up a few times. Its antigen is not identified. This entry belongs to a study of beta chain features in type 1 diabetes. Study-wide points: The question left open here concerned HLA type influencing TCRB rearrangement. Researchers caution that PCR might favor shorter templates, equally among patients and controls. Moderate yet significant TCRB CDR3 shortening was seen in Type 1 diabetes patients in all four CD4+ subsets.

CDR1 and CDR2 from the germline V gene are SEHNR and FQNEAQ (reference sequence). Trimming removed 5 bases from V and 2 bases from J, with 10 bases in between. The CDR3 spans 13 residues. Sequencing targeted expressed TCRB transcripts, as all isolated RNA had been reverse transcribed. Sequencing of naive, central memory and regulatory T cell samples gave an average of approximately 3.8 million reads. This table comes from immunoSEQ multiplex PCR, and its TCRdb copy is limited to in-frame clones, with some not included. The data show almost 350,000 clones, roughly 9% seen once. On average, the one heparinised blood draw given by each donor was roughly 100 mL.

The chain is built from TRBV7-9 and TRBJ2-7; D perhaps matches TRBD1 (6 bases). The sequence derives from a young man with type 1 diabetes. Sequencing was carried out using central memory CD4+ T cells from blood. CDR3 in DNA: TGTGCCAGCAGCGCACAGGGAGCCTACGAGCAGTACTTC. Its protein product is CASSAQGAYEQYF.